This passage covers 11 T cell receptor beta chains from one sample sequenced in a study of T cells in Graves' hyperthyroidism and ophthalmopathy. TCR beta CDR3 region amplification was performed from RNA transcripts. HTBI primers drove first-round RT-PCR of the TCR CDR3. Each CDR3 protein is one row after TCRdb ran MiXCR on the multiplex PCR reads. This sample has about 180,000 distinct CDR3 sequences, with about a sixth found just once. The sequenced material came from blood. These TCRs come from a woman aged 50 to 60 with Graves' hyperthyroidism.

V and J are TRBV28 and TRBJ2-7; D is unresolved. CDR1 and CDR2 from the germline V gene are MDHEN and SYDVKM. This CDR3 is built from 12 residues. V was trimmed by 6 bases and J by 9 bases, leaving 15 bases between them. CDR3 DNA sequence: TGTGCCAGCAGCTATTCAATGAGTGGGCAGTACTTC. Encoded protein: CASSYSMSGQYF.

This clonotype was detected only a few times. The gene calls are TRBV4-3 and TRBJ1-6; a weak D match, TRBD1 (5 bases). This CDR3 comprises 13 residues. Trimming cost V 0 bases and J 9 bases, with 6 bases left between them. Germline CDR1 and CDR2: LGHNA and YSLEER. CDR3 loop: CASSQDRGSPLHF. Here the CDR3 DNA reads TGCGCCAGCAGCCAAGATAGGGGTTCACCCCTCCACTTT.

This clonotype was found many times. This CDR3 reads CASPAVRGGEAFF. The CDR3 DNA reads as TGTGCCAGCCCCGCGGTTAGGGGGGGTGAAGCTTTCTTT. This chain links TRBV28 with TRBJ1-1; tentative D call: TRBD1 (6 bases). The CDR3 runs 13 residues. The V and J ends lost 8 bases and 7 bases respectively, with 17 bases between them. Per the germline V gene, CDR1 is MDHEN and CDR2 is SYDVKM. Using reference TRBV28 and TRBJ1-1 for the parts outside the CDR3, the full variable domain is DVKVTQSSRYLVKRTGEKVFLECVQDMDHENMFWYRQDPGLGLRLIYFSYDVKMKEKGDIPEGYSVSREKKERFSLILESASTNQTSMYLCASPAVRGGEAFFGQGTRLTVV.

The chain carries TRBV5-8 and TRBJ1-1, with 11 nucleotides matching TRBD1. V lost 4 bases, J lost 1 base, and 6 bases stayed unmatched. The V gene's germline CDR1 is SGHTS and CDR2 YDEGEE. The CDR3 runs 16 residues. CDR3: CASSPGTGGRNTEAFF. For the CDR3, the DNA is TGTGCCAGCAGCCCCGGGACAGGGGGACGGAACACTGAAGCTTTCTTT. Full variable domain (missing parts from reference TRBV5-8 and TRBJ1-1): EAGVTQSPTHLIKTRGQQATLRCSPISGHTSVYWYQQALGLGLQFLLWYDEGEERNRGNFPPRFSGRQFPNYSSELNVNALELEDSALYLCASSPGTGGRNTEAFFGQGTRLTVV.

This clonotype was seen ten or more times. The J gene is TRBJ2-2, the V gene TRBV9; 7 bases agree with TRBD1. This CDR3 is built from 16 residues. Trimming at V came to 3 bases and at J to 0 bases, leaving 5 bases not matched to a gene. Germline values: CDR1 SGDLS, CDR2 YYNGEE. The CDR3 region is CASSAWDRPNTGELFF. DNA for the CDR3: TGTGCCAGCAGCGCATGGGACAGACCGAACACCGGGGAGCTGTTTTTT.

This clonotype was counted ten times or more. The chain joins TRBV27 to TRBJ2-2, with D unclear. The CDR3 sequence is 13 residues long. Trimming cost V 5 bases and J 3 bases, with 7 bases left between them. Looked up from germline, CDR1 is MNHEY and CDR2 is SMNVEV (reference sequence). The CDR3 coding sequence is TGTGCCAGCAGTCTTTTGGACACCGGGGAGCTGTTTTTT. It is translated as CASSLLDTGELFF.

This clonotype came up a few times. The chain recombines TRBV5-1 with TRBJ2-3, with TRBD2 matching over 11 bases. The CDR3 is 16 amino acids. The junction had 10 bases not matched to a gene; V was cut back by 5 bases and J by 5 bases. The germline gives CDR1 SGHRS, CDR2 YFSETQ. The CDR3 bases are TGCGCCAGCAGTCTGCTAGCGGGGGGCCCGGGAGATACGCAGTATTTT. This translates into CASSLLAGGPGDTQYF.

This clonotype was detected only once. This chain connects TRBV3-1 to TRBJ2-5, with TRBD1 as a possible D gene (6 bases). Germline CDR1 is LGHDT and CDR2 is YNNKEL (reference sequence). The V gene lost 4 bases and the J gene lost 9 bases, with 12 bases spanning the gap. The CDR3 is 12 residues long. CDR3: CASSRGPDAQYF. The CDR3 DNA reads TGTGCCAGCAGCCGGGGGCCTGATGCCCAGTACTTC.

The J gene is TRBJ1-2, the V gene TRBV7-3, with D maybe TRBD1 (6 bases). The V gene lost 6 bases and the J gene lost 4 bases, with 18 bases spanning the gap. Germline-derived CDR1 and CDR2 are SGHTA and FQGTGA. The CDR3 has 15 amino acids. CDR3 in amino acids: CASSSGTLTTYGYTF. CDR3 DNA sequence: TGTGCCAGCAGTTCCGGGACACTAACCACCTATGGCTACACCTTC.

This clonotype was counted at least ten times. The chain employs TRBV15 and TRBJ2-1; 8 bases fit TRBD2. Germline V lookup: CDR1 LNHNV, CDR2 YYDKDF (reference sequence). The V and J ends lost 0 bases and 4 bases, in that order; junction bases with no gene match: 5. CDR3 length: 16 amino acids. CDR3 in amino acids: CATSRDPGGAYNEQFF. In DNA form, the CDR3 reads TGTGCCACCAGCAGAGATCCCGGGGGGGCGTACAATGAGCAGTTCTTC.

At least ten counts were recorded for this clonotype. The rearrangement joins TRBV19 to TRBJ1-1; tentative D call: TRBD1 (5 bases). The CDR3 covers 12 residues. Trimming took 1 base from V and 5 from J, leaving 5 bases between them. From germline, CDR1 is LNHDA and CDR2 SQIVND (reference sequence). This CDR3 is CASSIGTTEAFF. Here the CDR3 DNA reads TGTGCCAGTAGTATAGGGACAACTGAAGCTTTCTTT.